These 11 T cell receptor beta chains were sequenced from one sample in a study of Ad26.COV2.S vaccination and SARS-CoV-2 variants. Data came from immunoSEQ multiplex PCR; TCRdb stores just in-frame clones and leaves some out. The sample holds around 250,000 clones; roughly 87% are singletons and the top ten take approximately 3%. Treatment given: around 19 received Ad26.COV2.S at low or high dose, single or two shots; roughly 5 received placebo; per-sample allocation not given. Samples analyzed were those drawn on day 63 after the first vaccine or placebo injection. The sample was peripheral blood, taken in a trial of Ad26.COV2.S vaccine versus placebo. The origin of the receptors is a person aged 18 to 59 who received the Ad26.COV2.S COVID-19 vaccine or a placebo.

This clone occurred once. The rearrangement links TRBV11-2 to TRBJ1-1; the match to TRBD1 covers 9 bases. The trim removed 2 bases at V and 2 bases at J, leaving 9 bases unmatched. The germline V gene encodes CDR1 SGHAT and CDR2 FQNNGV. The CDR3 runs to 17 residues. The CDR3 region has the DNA TGTGCCAGCAGCTTATATCGTACAGGGGGCCGAAACACTGAAGCTTTCTTT. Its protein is CASSLYRTGGRNTEAFF.

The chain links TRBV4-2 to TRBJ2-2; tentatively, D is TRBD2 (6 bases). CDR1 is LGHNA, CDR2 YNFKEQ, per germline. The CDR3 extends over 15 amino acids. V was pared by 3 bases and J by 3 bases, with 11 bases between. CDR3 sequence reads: CASSQREVDTGELFF. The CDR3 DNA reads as TGTGCCAGCAGCCAGAGGGAGGTCGACACCGGGGAGCTGTTTTTT.

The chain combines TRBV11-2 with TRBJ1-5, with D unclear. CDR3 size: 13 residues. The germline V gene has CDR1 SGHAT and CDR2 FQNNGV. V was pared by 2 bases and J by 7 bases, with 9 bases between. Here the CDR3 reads CASSLLRSQPQHF. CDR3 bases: TGTGCCAGCAGCTTACTCCGGAGCCAGCCCCAGCATTTT.

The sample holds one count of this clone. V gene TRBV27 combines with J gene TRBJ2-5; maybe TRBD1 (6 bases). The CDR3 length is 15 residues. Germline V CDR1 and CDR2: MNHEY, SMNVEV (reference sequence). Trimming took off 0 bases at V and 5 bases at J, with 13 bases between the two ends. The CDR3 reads CASSLSNRAFETQYF. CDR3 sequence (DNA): TGTGCCAGCAGTTTATCAAACAGGGCCTTTGAGACCCAGTACTTC.

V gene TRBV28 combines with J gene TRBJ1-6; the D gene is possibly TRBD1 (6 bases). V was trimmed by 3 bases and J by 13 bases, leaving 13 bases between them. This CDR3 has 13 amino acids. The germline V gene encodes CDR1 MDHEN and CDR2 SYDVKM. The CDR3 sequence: CASSFGQLVPLHF. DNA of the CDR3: TGTGCCAGCAGTTTTGGACAGCTGGTTCCCCTCCACTTT.

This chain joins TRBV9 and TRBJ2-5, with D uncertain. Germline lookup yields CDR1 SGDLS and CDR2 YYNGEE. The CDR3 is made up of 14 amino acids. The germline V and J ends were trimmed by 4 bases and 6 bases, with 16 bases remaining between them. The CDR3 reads CASSRAAARQTQYF. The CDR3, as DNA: TGTGCCAGCAGCCGGGCGGCAGCACGACAGACCCAGTACTTC.

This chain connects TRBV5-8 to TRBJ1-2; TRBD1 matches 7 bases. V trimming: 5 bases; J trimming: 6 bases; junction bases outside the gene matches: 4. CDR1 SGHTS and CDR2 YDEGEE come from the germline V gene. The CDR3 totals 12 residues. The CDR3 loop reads CASRKTGHGYTF. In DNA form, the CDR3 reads TGTGCCAGCAGGAAGACAGGGCATGGCTACACCTTC.

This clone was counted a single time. The CDR3 DNA sequence: TGTGCCAGCTCACCGAGCGTAAGCACCGGGGAGCTGTTTTTT. Amino acids: CASSPSVSTGELFF. The rearrangement joins TRBV18 to TRBJ2-2, with no clear D. This CDR3 spans 14 amino acids. Germline CDR1 KGHSH, CDR2 LQKENI. The germline V and J ends were trimmed by 3 bases and 4 bases, with 9 bases remaining between them.

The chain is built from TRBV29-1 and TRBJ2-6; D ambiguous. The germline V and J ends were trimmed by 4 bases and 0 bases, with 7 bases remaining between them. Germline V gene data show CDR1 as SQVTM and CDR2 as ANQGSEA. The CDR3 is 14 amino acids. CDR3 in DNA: TGCAGCGTTGCCCGGCGCTCTGGGGCCAACGTCCTGACTTTC. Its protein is CSVARRSGANVLTF. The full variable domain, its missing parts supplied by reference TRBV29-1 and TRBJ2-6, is SAVISQKPSRDICQRGTSLTIQCQVDSQVTMMFWYRQQPGQSLTLIATANQGSEATYESGFVIDKFPISRPNLTFSTLTVSNMSPEDSSIYLCSVARRSGANVLTFGAGSRLTVL.

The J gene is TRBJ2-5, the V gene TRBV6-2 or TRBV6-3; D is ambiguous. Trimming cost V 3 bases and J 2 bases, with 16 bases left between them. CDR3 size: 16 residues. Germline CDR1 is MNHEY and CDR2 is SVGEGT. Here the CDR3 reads CASSYQLSGPQETQYF. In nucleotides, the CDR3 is TGTGCCAGCAGTTATCAATTGTCGGGCCCACAAGAGACCCAGTACTTC.

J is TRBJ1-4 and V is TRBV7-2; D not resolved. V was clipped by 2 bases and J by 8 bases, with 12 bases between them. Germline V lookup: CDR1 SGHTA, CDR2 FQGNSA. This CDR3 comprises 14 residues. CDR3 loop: CASSLTGGKEKLFF. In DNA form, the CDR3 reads TGTGCCAGCAGCTTAACCGGAGGGAAAGAAAAACTGTTTTTT.